This T cell receptor (beta chain) was documented in a study of blood T cell repertoires in COVID-19. Authors' processing steps: Nucleated cell counts were estimated from reference gene primer amplification. The table came from immunoSEQ multiplex PCR; TCRdb's copy has only in-frame clones and leaves some out. That table gives V, J and clone size, and the DNA gave D and trimming. Of around 40,000 clones listed, roughly 94% were seen once; the top ten hold roughly 4%. Germline lookup yields CDR1 LGHDT and CDR2 YNNKEL (reference sequence). V lost 3 bases and J lost 6; bases outside the gene matches: 17. CDR3 length: 18 residues.

The chain carries TRBV3-1 (or the pseudogene TRBV3-2) and TRBJ2-4; 7 nucleotides match TRBD2. Sequencing was carried out using peripheral blood. This sequence originates from a human donor with active COVID-19. The donor label of this sample is uncertain. In nucleotides, the CDR3 is TGTGCCAGCAGCCAGGGGTCTAGCGGTGGTTCGGGTCGAAACATTCAGTACTTC. Its protein product is CASSQGSSGGSGRNIQYF.